This T cell receptor (beta chain) came from a study of spatial heterogeneity in lung cancer. This clonotype was counted at least ten times. Its specificity is unknown. Germline and junction disagree at one end, which may indicate a read error. For a library built for alpha chains, this beta chain is a stray read; little rests on its size. General observations from the study: For expanded intratumoral alpha and beta TCRs, counts tracked tumor mutation counts.

The CDR3 is made up of 13 amino acids. CDR1 LGHDT and CDR2 YNNKEL come from the germline V gene (reference sequence). MiXCR, applied by TCRdb to the 5' RACE reads, yields one record per CDR3 protein. Among about 13,000 distinct CDR3 sequences, 4.5% to 5.5% were seen once, and the ten largest hold 20% to 25%. Described time point: sample taken at primary tumor resection. The sequence derives from a male donor with early-stage non-small cell lung cancer. Material: lung tumor tissue, obtained at surgery. The chain has TRBV3-1 and TRBJ2-1; D is undetermined. CDR3 region: CASSLTTRPELFF. CDR3 bases: TGTGCCAGCAGCCTTACGACACGGCCTGAGCTGTTCTTC.